These 24 T cell receptor beta chains originate from one sample sequenced in a study of CD8 T cells in ankylosing spondylitis. Study results and caveats: Apparently characteristic of ankylosing spondylitis blood was a TCR beta motif (eight highly homologous variants).

Antigen specificity for these receptors is unknown. TCRdb reanalysed the 5' RACE reads using MiXCR and keeps one entry per CDR3 protein. There are under 250,000 distinct CDR3 sequences in the sample; 6% to 8% occur only once, and approximately 15% lies in the top ten. Sequencing used blood, either unsorted or a sorted T cell fraction (not recorded which). These receptors were taken from a male donor with ankylosing spondylitis.

In its sample, this clonotype was seen many times. The chain links TRBV6-5 to TRBJ2-7; D may correspond to TRBD1 or TRBD2 (5 bases each). CDR3 length: 12 amino acids. V lost 9 bases to trimming and J lost 3 bases, with 12 bases between them. Germline V gives CDR1 MNHEY, CDR2 SVGAGI. CDR3 sequence reads: CASNRDGYEQYF. The CDR3, as DNA: TGTGCCAGTAACCGGGACGGCTACGAGCAGTACTTC.

This clonotype was seen at least ten times. The chain couples TRBV20-1 to TRBJ2-5; TRBD2 matches at 9 bases. The V gene's germline CDR1 is DFQATT and CDR2 SNEGSKA (reference sequence). This CDR3 region has 14 residues. V was clipped by 6 bases and J by 0 bases; unmatched bases: 5. CDR3 DNA sequence: TGCAGTGCAAGACTAGCGGAAAACCAAGAGACCCAGTACTTC. Amino acid sequence: CSARLAENQETQYF.

This clonotype occurred a few times. The chain carries TRBV27 and TRBJ2-7; D remains unclear. The CDR3 is made up of 12 amino acids. Germline V gene data show CDR1 as MNHEY and CDR2 as SMNVEV (reference sequence). The V gene lost 5 bases and the J gene lost 5 bases, with 10 bases spanning the gap. DNA for the CDR3: TGTGCCAGCAGTCCCTCCCCACACGAGCAGTACTTC. The encoded protein is CASSPSPHEQYF.

This chain joins TRBV29-1 and TRBJ2-7, with a tentative D call TRBD1 (6 bases). The V and J ends lost 6 bases and 3 bases respectively, with 9 bases between them. Germline CDR1 and CDR2: SQVTM and ANQGSEA. The CDR3 sequence is 11 residues long. The CDR3 region is CSVYRDYEQYF. CDR3 sequence (DNA): TGCAGCGTGTACAGGGACTACGAGCAGTACTTC.

This clonotype was observed at least ten times. The V gene is TRBV27, the J gene TRBJ2-7; the match to TRBD2 covers 12 bases. The V gene's germline CDR1 is MNHEY and CDR2 SMNVEV (reference sequence). The CDR3 extends over 15 amino acids. With 5 bases clipped from V and 5 bases from J, the junction kept 7 bases outside the gene matches. This CDR3 is CASSTGLAGWDEQYF. CDR3 DNA sequence: TGTGCCAGCAGTACCGGACTAGCGGGATGGGACGAGCAGTACTTC.

As regards this clonotype: A single base separates this from a much larger clone, so it may be a read error. The chain carries TRBV20-1 and TRBJ2-1; tentative D call: TRBD2 (6 bases). The CDR3 sequence is 15 residues long. CDR1 and CDR2 (germline): DFQATT, SNEGSKA (reference sequence). V was shortened by 6 bases and J by 3 bases, with 18 bases between the two germline ends. The CDR3 loop reads CSAVSGGGLYNEQFF. In DNA, the CDR3 is TGCAGTGCAGTAAGTGGGGGAGGACTCTACAATGAGCAGTTCTTC.

Many counts were recorded for this clonotype. The V and J genes are TRBV6-1 and TRBJ2-4, with D maybe TRBD1 (6 bases). Per germline, CDR1 MNHNS and CDR2 SASEGT. V was shortened by 7 bases and J by 5 bases, with 18 bases between the two germline ends. The CDR3 covers 15 residues. In DNA form, the CDR3 reads TGTGCCAGCACCGAACCGGGACAAGGGGAAAACATTCAGTACTTC. This sequence encodes CASTEPGQGENIQYF.

The gene calls are TRBV18 and TRBJ2-5; TRBD2 might be the D (6 bases). V lost 5 bases, J lost 3 bases, and 13 bases lay in between. The CDR3 totals 14 residues. CDR1 and CDR2 (germline): KGHSH, LQKENI. The CDR3 DNA reads as TGTGCCAGCTCAAAGGAGGGCAGAAAAGAGACCCAGTACTTC. It encodes CASSKEGRKETQYF.

About this clonotype itself: A much bigger clone sits one base away, suggesting this may be a read error. The CDR3 spells CSPGGVDAFF. In nucleotides, the CDR3 is TGCAGCCCAGGGGGGGTAGACGCTTTCTTT. The chain joins TRBV20-1 to TRBJ1-1; 7 bases are shared with TRBD1. The germline gives CDR1 DFQATT, CDR2 SNEGSKA (reference sequence). CDR3 size: 10 residues.

The table lists this clonotype with many counts. V is TRBV6-2 or TRBV6-3 and J is TRBJ2-1; TRBD2 aligns across 8 bases. The CDR3 has 14 amino acids. Trimming at V came to 6 bases and at J to 1 base, leaving 2 bases not matched to a gene. The germline V gene encodes CDR1 MNHEY and CDR2 SVGEGT. The CDR3 loop is CASSQRGSYNEQFF. The DNA for the CDR3 is TGTGCCAGCAGCCAGCGGGGGTCCTACAATGAGCAGTTCTTC.

This clonotype was counted at least ten times. CDR3: CASSQEGRGSLEDTQYF. The CDR3 DNA reads TGTGCCAGCAGCCAAGAAGGAAGGGGTTCCCTGGAAGATACGCAGTATTTT. The gene calls are TRBV14 and TRBJ2-3; D possibly corresponds to TRBD1 (5 bases). CDR3 length equals 17 residues. The V end was cut by 0 bases, the J end by 5 bases, with 18 bases between. Germline CDR1 SGHDN, CDR2 FVKESK.

The chain combines TRBV5-4 with TRBJ1-5; TRBD1 might be the D (5 bases). Trimming stripped 5 bases from V and 3 bases from J, with 12 bases between. Germline lookup yields CDR1 SGHNT and CDR2 YYREEE (reference sequence). The length of the CDR3 is 14 residues. In DNA, the CDR3 is TGTGCCAGCAGTCGGGACGGCCCCAATCAGCCCCAGCATTTT. Translation: CASSRDGPNQPQHF.

This clonotype has at least ten counts. This chain links TRBV6-5 with TRBJ1-2; 7 positions match TRBD1. The CDR3 is made up of 11 amino acids. J lost 6 bases, V lost 5 bases, and 0 bases had no gene match. The germline V gene has CDR1 MNHEY and CDR2 SVGAGI. CDR3 coding DNA: TGTGCCAGCAGTACAGGGGATGGCTACACCTTC. This translates into CASSTGDGYTF.

There are many counts of this clonotype. The chain joins TRBV20-1 to TRBJ2-7; D might be TRBD2 (5 bases). V shed 3 bases and J shed 2 bases, with 11 bases lying between them. The CDR3 is 13 amino acids. Germline-derived CDR1 and CDR2 are DFQATT and SNEGSKA (reference sequence). CDR3 sequence (DNA): TGCAGTGCTAGCGTGGAGGAGCCCTACGAGCAGTACTTC. This gives the protein CSASVEEPYEQYF.

This clonotype was counted only a few times. This chain uses TRBV7-8 with TRBJ2-3, with D possibly being TRBD1 or TRBD2 (5 bases each). V was clipped by 1 base and J by 7 bases, with 30 bases between them. The CDR3 extends over 20 amino acids. Germline V CDR1 and CDR2: SGHVS, FQNEAQ. CDR3 bases: TGTGCCAGCAGCTTAGTCGGGGCGGGCGTGAGCTCGAATCCCAAAAATACGCAGTATTTT. It codes for CASSLVGAGVSSNPKNTQYF.

This clonotype was detected only a few times. The V and J genes are TRBV5-1 and TRBJ2-5; 10 nucleotides match TRBD1. The trim removed 2 bases at V and 5 bases at J, leaving 6 bases unmatched. This CDR3 region has 15 residues. CDR1 and CDR2 (germline): SGHRS, YFSETQ. The CDR3 sequence is CASSFQGQGMETQYF. CDR3 nucleotides: TGCGCCAGCAGCTTTCAGGGACAGGGGATGGAGACCCAGTACTTC.

This clonotype was seen ten or more times. The rearrangement joins TRBV10-3 to TRBJ2-7; 14 bases agree with TRBD2. This CDR3 is built from 15 residues. Germline values: CDR1 ENHRY, CDR2 SYGVKD. Trimming cost V 4 bases and J 6 bases; bases outside gene matches: 5. CDR3 sequence: CAISAAGTSGSEQYF. The CDR3 DNA reads as TGTGCCATCAGTGCCGCCGGGACTAGCGGGAGCGAGCAGTACTTC.

This clonotype was counted many times. The J gene is TRBJ2-1, the V gene TRBV20-1; D may be TRBD1 or TRBD2 (5 bases each). This CDR3 contains 15 residues. Trimming took off 6 bases at V and 0 bases at J, with 15 bases between the two ends. Germline V gene lookup returns CDR1 DFQATT and CDR2 SNEGSKA (reference sequence). CDR3 sequence reads: CSAWDHTSSYNEQFF. The CDR3 bases are TGCAGTGCCTGGGACCACACCAGCTCCTACAATGAGCAGTTCTTC.

Many counts were recorded for this clonotype. The V and J genes are TRBV4-1 and TRBJ1-1; weak D call: TRBD1 (5 bases). The germline CDR1 and CDR2 sequences are MGHRA and YSYEKL. The CDR3 has 15 residues. Trimming removed 2 bases at V and 5 bases at J, with 15 bases between. For the CDR3, the DNA is TGCGCCAGCAGCCAATCGGGCAGGGCTGAGACTGAAGCTTTCTTT. Translated, it gives CASSQSGRAETEAFF.

This clonotype was detected many times. This chain connects TRBV29-1 to TRBJ2-7; a weak D match, TRBD2 (5 bases). Trimming removed 7 bases from V and 1 base from J, with 17 bases in between. The CDR3 extends over 14 amino acids. Germline lookup yields CDR1 SQVTM and CDR2 ANQGSEA. The CDR3 DNA sequence: TGCAGCGCCTCGAAGGGCGGGTTGTCCTACGAGCAGTACTTC. This codes for CSASKGGLSYEQYF.

This clonotype has at least ten counts. The chain links TRBV4-1 to TRBJ1-1; 9 positions agree with TRBD1. Per the germline V gene, CDR1 is MGHRA and CDR2 is YSYEKL. The CDR3 loop spans 16 amino acids. V shed 4 bases, J shed 5 bases, and the junction held 11 bases outside the gene matches. For the CDR3, the DNA is TGCGCCAGCAGCCCGGGACAGGGATGGTCGGTAACTGAAGCTTTCTTT. Its translation: CASSPGQGWSVTEAFF.

This clonotype turned up a few times. In DNA form, the CDR3 reads TGTGCCAGTAGGATCGGACAGAGACTTAATGAAAAACTGTTTTTT. It yields the protein CASRIGQRLNEKLFF. The chain recombines TRBV19 with TRBJ1-4, with D maybe TRBD1 (6 bases). Germline assignment: CDR1 LNHDA and CDR2 SQIVND (reference sequence). The V end lost 6 bases, the J end lost 4 bases, and 15 bases lay between the germline ends. The CDR3 length is 15 residues.

This clonotype was seen only a few times. This rearrangement joins TRBV29-1 to TRBJ2-7; no clear D gene. The germline V gene has CDR1 SQVTM and CDR2 ANQGSEA. V shed 4 bases and J shed 6 bases, with 10 bases lying between them. The CDR3 extends over 11 amino acids. The CDR3 is CSVVGDGEQYF. For the CDR3, the DNA is TGCAGCGTTGTTGGAGATGGCGAGCAGTACTTC.

This clonotype was recorded at least ten times. This chain uses TRBV29-1 with TRBJ1-1, with D unclear. The V and J ends lost 2 bases and 7 bases respectively, with 8 bases between them. This CDR3 spans 11 amino acids. Germline V gives CDR1 SQVTM, CDR2 ANQGSEA. The CDR3 DNA reads TGCAGCGTTGAAAAGGGTTATGAAGCTTTCTTT. Translating it yields CSVEKGYEAFF.